This T cell receptor (beta chain) is from a study of T-cell memory formation after mild COVID-19. Regarding the study as a whole: The second-wave clones peaking on day 37 were not confirmed as SARS-CoV-2-specific. Prior to infection, memory already included some responding clones, suggesting cross-reactive memory joined.

Concerning this clonotype itself: No antigen is known for it.

This CDR3 spans 18 amino acids. Trimming removed 5 bases from V and 4 bases from J; junction bases left unmatched: 15. TCRdb used MiXCR to reprocess the 5' RACE reads, holding one entry per CDR3 protein. The table has approximately 250,000 distinct CDR3 sequences, 15% to 20% seen once. The rearrangement uses TRBV12-3 or TRBV12-4 and TRBJ2-1; TRBD1 matches 9 bases. The receptor was derived from a man younger than 35 who had mild COVID-19 (a few samples of this study predate the infection). Cell type and time point are not known. The sequenced sample was PBMCs or a T cell subset sorted from them (not recorded which). CDR3 in DNA: TGTGCCAGCAGTGGGGGACAGGGCTATCGGAGGTCGTACAATGAGCAGTTCTTC. Protein product: CASSGGQGYRRSYNEQFF.